This T cell receptor (beta chain) was sequenced in a study of blood T cell repertoires in COVID-19. Individuals aged about 18 to 100 years were recruited from 20 to 25 US areas. TCRdb's table, derived via immunoSEQ multiplex PCR, lists solely in-frame clones and lacks some. The table has approximately 210,000 clones, roughly 90% seen once. J was trimmed by 6 bases and V by 5 bases; bases with no gene match: 9. In germline, CDR1 is SGHNT, CDR2 YYREEE (reference sequence). The CDR3 contains 16 residues. The rearrangement uses TRBV5-4 and TRBJ2-7, with 15 bases that match TRBD2. The sample consisted of PBMCs or T cells enriched from blood (not recorded which). The clonotype originates from a young woman who had recovered from COVID-19. The CDR3 protein is CASRPGLAGGVGEQYF. The CDR3 coding sequence is TGTGCCAGCAGACCCGGACTAGCGGGGGGGGTCGGCGAGCAGTACTTC.